Listed here are 23 T cell receptor beta chains from one sample, sequenced in a study of CD8+CD57+ T cells in acquired aplastic anemia (dated by TCRdb to the late 2010s). Sequencing was performed on an Illumina HiSeq 2000. TCR beta VDJ combination and CDR3 sequence profiling used genomic DNA as the template. TCRdb passed the public sequencing reads through fastp at Q25 and MiXCR, retaining productive beta sequences. Rows with one shared CDR3 protein collapse into an entry with the most common genes and DNA. Present in this sample are approximately 220,000 distinct CDR3 sequences, around 49% of which were seen just once. 15% to 20% of the sample is held by the ten biggest clonotypes. Flow cytometry had shown CD8+CD57+ cell expansion in the patients selected for sequencing. Sequencing was performed on sorted CD4+, CD8+, or CD8+CD57+ T cells (not recorded which) from PBMCs. The receptors here all came from a human donor with aplastic anemia.

In DNA, the CDR3 is TGCGCCAGCAGCGAACAGGGGGGAGCTAACTATGGCTACACCTTC. Protein: CASSEQGGANYGYTF. This rearrangement joins TRBV10-2 to TRBJ1-2, with 8 bases fitting TRBD1. J lost 0 bases, V lost 6 bases, and 6 bases had no gene match. This CDR3 has 15 amino acids. From germline, CDR1 is WSHSY and CDR2 SAAADI.

This clonotype was observed many times. The CDR3 sequence: CASSDSARREAYGYTF. The CDR3 DNA sequence: TGTGCCAGCAGTGACTCCGCCAGGAGGGAGGCGTATGGCTACACCTTC. The chain is built from TRBV6-4 and TRBJ1-2; D remains unclear. The V and J ends lost 0 bases and 5 bases respectively, with 16 bases between them. The CDR3 length is 16 residues. Germline CDR1 MRHNA, CDR2 SNTAGT.

This clonotype was picked up many times. The CDR3 bases are TGTGCCAGCAGGGTGGGTAGCGGGGGCGGGAATGAGCAGTTCTTC. Translated: CASRVGSGGGNEQFF. The chain uses TRBV2 and TRBJ2-1; 9 nucleotides agree with TRBD2. Unmatched junction bases numbered 10, after V lost 6 bases and J lost 7 bases. Germline CDR1 is SNHLY and CDR2 is FYNNEI. This CDR3 contains 15 residues.

This sequence joins TRBV20-1 and TRBJ2-1; no clear D gene. This CDR3 spans 15 amino acids. Germline V CDR1 and CDR2: DFQATT, SNEGSKA (reference sequence). V was clipped by 0 bases and J by 6 bases, with 15 bases between them. The CDR3 coding sequence is TGCAGTGCTAGAGATCTTATGGCCCCGCTCAATGAGCAGTTCTTC. This translates into CSARDLMAPLNEQFF.

This clonotype has a count of ten or more. The chain combines TRBV5-6 with TRBJ2-5, with 8 positions matching TRBD1. J lost 5 bases, V lost 0 bases, and 15 bases had no gene match. Looked up from germline, CDR1 is SGHDT and CDR2 is YYEEEE. The CDR3 contains 18 residues. The DNA of the CDR3 is TGTGCCAGCAGCTTGGAGGGCAGGGGGCCCACACTAAGGGAGACCCAGTACTTC. Residues: CASSLEGRGPTLRETQYF.

The chain employs TRBV4-1 and TRBJ1-1; no reliable D call. This CDR3 comprises 14 residues. The V and J ends lost 0 bases and 5 bases respectively, with 10 bases between them. Germline CDR1 and CDR2: MGHRA and YSYEKL. CDR3 DNA: TGCGCCAGCAGCCAAGAATTCTATGGGACTGAAGCTTTCTTT. It yields the protein CASSQEFYGTEAFF.

This clonotype has only a few counts. The chain uses TRBV9 and TRBJ2-1, with 9 bases aligning to TRBD2. With 3 bases clipped from V and 2 bases from J, the junction kept 3 bases outside the gene matches. Germline CDR1 SGDLS, CDR2 YYNGEE. The CDR3 has 15 amino acids. CDR3 region: CASSASGEAYNEQFF. CDR3 DNA: TGTGCCAGCAGCGCTAGCGGGGAGGCCTACAATGAGCAGTTCTTC.

This clonotype occurred a few times. The rearrangement links TRBV15 to TRBJ1-5; D is uncertain. Germline V gene data show CDR1 as LNHNV and CDR2 as YYDKDF (reference sequence). The CDR3 extends over 14 amino acids. V was shortened by 1 base and J by 2 bases, with 6 bases between the two germline ends. CDR3 amino acids: CATSRVGGNQPQHF. CDR3 DNA sequence: TGTGCCACCAGCAGAGTAGGAGGCAATCAGCCCCAGCATTTT.

This clonotype was counted many times. The chain combines TRBV5-6 with TRBJ2-3; D is perhaps TRBD1 (6 bases). The CDR3 covers 18 residues. Trimming stripped 0 bases from V and 3 bases from J, with 20 bases between. Germline V gives CDR1 SGHDT, CDR2 YYEEEE. The CDR3 reads CASSLATRTASRTDTQYF. In DNA, the CDR3 is TGTGCCAGCAGCTTGGCAACCCGGACAGCGAGCCGAACAGATACGCAGTATTTT.

The chain links TRBV24-1 to TRBJ2-5; 9 bases agree with TRBD2. Trimming took 0 bases from V and 0 from J; bases not matched to a gene: 4. This CDR3 contains 17 residues. CDR1 is KGHDR, CDR2 SFDVKD, per germline. The CDR3 loop reads CATSDLWVAGDQETQYF. The CDR3 DNA follows: TGTGCCACCAGTGATTTGTGGGTAGCGGGGGACCAAGAGACCCAGTACTTC.

This clonotype was counted a few times. Possible read error: a much larger clone is one base away. The chain uses TRBV4-2 and TRBJ1-5, with unresolved D. This CDR3 region has 11 residues. Germline V lookup: CDR1 LGHNA, CDR2 YNFKEQ. V was pared by 9 bases and J by 7 bases, with 10 bases between. The CDR3: CARRLPQPQHF. The CDR3 DNA reads TGTGCCAGACGTCTACCGCAGCCCCAGCATTTT.

This chain uses TRBV20-1 with TRBJ2-7; 7 nucleotides match TRBD2. This CDR3 comprises 14 residues. V gave up 1 base and J gave up 0 bases; unmatched junction bases: 3. In germline, CDR1 is DFQATT, CDR2 SNEGSKA (reference sequence). As DNA, the CDR3 is TGCAGTGCTAGAGGTAGCGGGTTCTCCTACGAGCAGTACTTC. Its translation is CSARGSGFSYEQYF.

The V and J genes are TRBV27 and TRBJ1-2, with no clear D. Germline-derived CDR1 and CDR2 are MNHEY and SMNVEV (reference sequence). Trimming stripped 5 bases from V and 5 bases from J, with 18 bases between. The CDR3 loop spans 15 amino acids. The CDR3 DNA reads TGTGCCAGCAGTGGAAGGGAGGCGGCGGATTATGGCTACACCTTC. It encodes CASSGREAADYGYTF.

This clonotype was seen once. The chain uses TRBV29-1 and TRBJ2-1, with 7 bases fitting TRBD1. The V segment lost 8 bases and the J segment 3 bases; nucleotides outside the gene matches: 10. This CDR3 region has 14 residues. Germline lookup yields CDR1 SQVTM and CDR2 ANQGSEA. The CDR3 loop is CSLTGTVSYNEQFF. The DNA of the CDR3 is TGCAGCCTTACGGGGACAGTAAGCTACAATGAGCAGTTCTTC.

This clonotype was picked up many times. The chain joins TRBV27 to TRBJ1-5, with D perhaps matching TRBD1 (6 bases). V lost 6 bases to trimming and J lost 0 bases, with 9 bases between them. This CDR3 is built from 14 residues. Per germline, CDR1 MNHEY and CDR2 SMNVEV (reference sequence). This CDR3 is CASSPRGSNQPQHF. In nucleotides, the CDR3 is TGTGCCAGCAGCCCCAGGGGTAGCAATCAGCCCCAGCATTTT.

The chain employs TRBV7-9 and TRBJ1-3; a possible D gene is TRBD1 (5 bases). Germline values: CDR1 SEHNR, CDR2 FQNEAQ (reference sequence). V gave up 5 bases and J gave up 6 bases, with 17 bases separating them. CDR3 length equals 15 residues. The DNA for the CDR3 is TGTGCCAGCAGCCGGGACGAACCCCGGGTAAACACCATATATTTT. This translates into CASSRDEPRVNTIYF.

This clonotype was counted ten times or more. The rearrangement uses TRBV5-1 and TRBJ2-7; D is tentatively TRBD1 or TRBD2 (5 bases each). CDR1 SGHRS and CDR2 YFSETQ come from the germline V gene. The V gene lost 0 bases and the J gene lost 0 bases, with 7 bases spanning the gap. The CDR3 is made up of 14 amino acids. The DNA for the CDR3 is TGCGCCAGCAGCTTGGCGGGGCCCTCCTACGAGCAGTACTTC. Its translation is CASSLAGPSYEQYF.

Points on this clonotype: Given a much more abundant clone one base away, this may be a read error. This chain joins TRBV6-6 and TRBJ1-2; D is perhaps TRBD1 (5 bases). Looked up from germline, CDR1 is MNHNY and CDR2 is SVGAGI (reference sequence). V gave up 5 bases and J gave up 3 bases, with 16 bases separating them. CDR3 size: 15 residues. DNA of the CDR3: TGTGCCAGCAGTGTCAATGGGGGGGGGGACTATGGCTACACCTTC. Translating it yields CASSVNGGGDYGYTF.

This chain joins TRBV7-3 and TRBJ2-1; D gene ambiguous. CDR1 and CDR2 (germline): SGHTA, FQGTGA. Deletions cut 3 bases from V and 1 base from J, with 13 bases between. The CDR3 loop spans 16 amino acids. The CDR3 nucleotides are TGTGCCAGCAGCTTGAGCTTGGAGCCGTCCTACAATGAGCAGTTCTTC. Translated: CASSLSLEPSYNEQFF.

This clonotype was observed a single time. The gene calls are TRBV20-1 and TRBJ1-6; TRBD1 is a possible D gene (6 bases). The CDR3 length is 17 residues. Germline loops: CDR1 DFQATT, CDR2 SNEGSKA (reference sequence). The CDR3 DNA reads TGCACCGTAGCGGGGGCGGGGGATACGCAGTATAATTCACCCCTCCACTTT. Its protein is CTVAGAGDTQYNSPLHF.

In this sample, this clonotype turned up many times. This chain links TRBV7-9 with TRBJ1-1; D perhaps matches TRBD1 (5 bases). The germline V and J ends were trimmed by 5 bases and 1 base, with 11 bases remaining between them. Germline loops: CDR1 SEHNR, CDR2 FQNEAQ (reference sequence). The CDR3 runs 14 residues. The CDR3 coding sequence is TGTGCCAGCAGCCTCTCTGGGGGGAACACTGAAGCTTTCTTT. Protein sequence: CASSLSGGNTEAFF. The variable domain in full, with the rest retrieved from reference TRBV7-9 and TRBJ1-1, is DTGVSQNPRHKITKRGQNVTFRCDPISEHNRLYWYRQTLGQGPEFLTYFQNEAQLEKSRLLSDRFSAERPKGSFSTLEIQRTEQGDSAMYLCASSLSGGNTEAFFGQGTRLTVV.

In this sample, this clonotype turned up many times. The chain joins TRBV9 to TRBJ2-2; no definite D call. Trimming took 0 bases from V and 0 from J, leaving 12 bases between them. CDR1 is SGDLS and CDR2 is YYNGEE in the germline V gene. The CDR3 covers 17 residues. The CDR3 nucleotides are TGTGCCAGCAGCGTAGAAGCATCAGTGTCGAACACCGGGGAGCTGTTTTTT. Translated: CASSVEASVSNTGELFF.

In its sample, this clonotype was seen many times. The rearrangement joins TRBV7-3 to TRBJ1-2; D may be TRBD1 (6 bases). CDR1 is SGHTA and CDR2 is FQGTGA in the germline V gene. V was shortened by 3 bases and J by 4 bases, with 21 bases between the two germline ends. CDR3 size: 17 residues. The CDR3 protein is CASSFTSWYGQTYGYTF. CDR3 in DNA: TGTGCCAGCAGCTTTACTTCCTGGTACGGACAGACCTATGGCTACACCTTC.